Only a few counts were recorded for the clone carrying this T cell receptor (beta chain). The single heparinised draw taken from each donor contained roughly 100 mL of blood on average. This specimen comes from a study of beta chain features in type 1 diabetes. Across the study: Sorted cells, approximately 110,000,000 in number, were examined across all samples.

Isolated RNA was reverse transcribed in full, so expressed TCRB transcripts were sequenced. Clones were read by immunoSEQ multiplex PCR, and TCRdb kept only the in-frame ones, dropping some. Among a few hundred thousand clones listed, about 12% were seen once. With V trimmed by 5 bases and J by 0 bases, 6 bases remained unmatched. This CDR3 region has 15 residues. The germline CDR1 and CDR2 sequences are SGHTA and FQGNSA. Sample: naive CD4+ T cells from blood. The origin of this receptor is a man between 18 and 29 years old in good health. The chain links TRBV7-2 to TRBJ1-2, with 7 positions matching TRBD1. In nucleotides, the CDR3 is TGTGCCAGCAGCGTGAGACAGGGCACTAACTATGGCTACACCTTC. Protein product: CASSVRQGTNYGYTF.